The 14 T cell receptor beta chains below come from one sample, sequenced in a study of identical twins. One entry per CDR3 protein results from TCRdb running MiXCR on the 5' RACE reads. The sample records around 250,000 distinct CDR3 sequences, approximately 11% being singletons. These data are also associated with another study on yellow fever vaccine responses in identical twins.

Sequenced material: memory (CD45RO+) T cells sorted from blood. The receptors derive from a woman between 18 and 29 years old in good health.

CDR3 region: CAMSPRHSYEQYF. The CDR3 DNA reads as TGTGCCATGAGCCCACGGCACTCCTACGAGCAGTACTTC. V is TRBV7-9 and J is TRBJ2-7; D ambiguous. The CDR3 runs 13 residues. The germline V gene has CDR1 SEHNR and CDR2 FQNEAQ (reference sequence). V shed 10 bases and J shed 0 bases, with 13 bases lying between them.

In this sample, this clonotype turned up a few times. J is TRBJ1-1 and V is TRBV10-2; D perhaps matches TRBD1 (5 bases). Trimming cost V 0 bases and J 5 bases, with 10 bases left between them. Germline loops: CDR1 WSHSY, CDR2 SAAADI. The CDR3 covers 14 residues. DNA for the CDR3: TGCGCCAGCAGTGAGTCGACGGCAGGGACTGAAGCTTTCTTT. The encoded protein is CASSESTAGTEAFF.

This clonotype was recorded many times. The rearrangement uses TRBV5-1 and TRBJ1-4, with unresolved D. V was cut by 1 base and J by 7 bases, with 14 bases left in between. The germline gives CDR1 SGHRS, CDR2 YFSETQ. The CDR3 consists of 15 residues. CDR3 in amino acids: CASSLNVAGGEKLFF. The CDR3 coding sequence is TGCGCCAGCAGCTTGAATGTCGCGGGTGGTGAAAAACTGTTTTTT.

The chain employs TRBV20-1 and TRBJ2-1; 8 bases line up with TRBD2. CDR1 DFQATT and CDR2 SNEGSKA come from the germline V gene (reference sequence). V gave up 6 bases and J gave up 0 bases; unmatched junction bases: 4. This CDR3 region has 14 residues. The CDR3 DNA sequence: TGCAGTGCCGAGCGGGGGAGCTCCTACAATGAGCAGTTCTTC. Protein sequence: CSAERGSSYNEQFF.

The chain uses TRBV9 and TRBJ2-3; 10 nucleotides match TRBD1. CDR1 SGDLS and CDR2 YYNGEE come from the germline V gene. The CDR3 consists of 16 residues. Losses at the gene ends were 0 bases for V and 3 bases for J; bases not matched to a gene: 4. This CDR3 reads CASSVVGQGGTDTQYF. In DNA form, the CDR3 reads TGTGCCAGCAGCGTAGTCGGACAGGGGGGTACAGATACGCAGTATTTT.

Many counts were recorded for this clonotype. The chain recombines TRBV24-1 with TRBJ2-3; D gene uncertain. The CDR3 consists of 13 residues. The V and J ends lost 9 bases and 1 base respectively, with 10 bases between them. The germline CDR1 and CDR2 sequences are KGHDR and SFDVKD. CDR3 in DNA: TGTGCCACCGGATGGGATGGCACAGATACGCAGTATTTT. The encoded protein is CATGWDGTDTQYF.

J is TRBJ2-7 and V is TRBV28; D uncertain. Trimming took 6 bases from V and 4 from J, leaving 13 bases between them. The CDR3 has 13 amino acids. The germline CDR1 and CDR2 sequences are MDHEN and SYDVKM. The CDR3 DNA is TGTGCCAGCAGGGGCATTGCACTATACGAGCAGTACTTC. The encoded protein is CASRGIALYEQYF.

A few counts support this clonotype. In nucleotides, the CDR3 is TGCGCCAGCAGCAGTCCCGGGACAGGGGTCGGGGCCAACGTCCTGACTTTC. Its translation: CASSSPGTGVGANVLTF. This chain uses TRBV5-1 with TRBJ2-6, with TRBD1 matching 10 bases. Germline lookup yields CDR1 SGHRS and CDR2 YFSETQ. CDR3 length: 17 amino acids. With 4 bases clipped from V and 4 bases from J, the junction kept 8 bases outside the gene matches.

The chain links TRBV29-1 to TRBJ1-1; no clear D gene. CDR3 length equals 10 residues. Per the germline V gene, CDR1 is SQVTM and CDR2 is ANQGSEA. The V gene lost 7 bases and the J gene lost 0 bases, with 3 bases spanning the gap. The CDR3 is CSAVNTEAFF. In nucleotides, the CDR3 is TGCAGCGCCGTGAACACTGAAGCTTTCTTT.

The chain combines TRBV27 with TRBJ2-3; D gene unclear. CDR3 length equals 13 residues. Trimming shortened V by 4 bases and J by 4 bases, and 9 bases separated the two germline ends. Germline CDR1 MNHEY, CDR2 SMNVEV (reference sequence). CDR3 DNA: TGTGCCAGCAGTTCGTCCAAGTCAGATACGCAGTATTTT. Translation gives CASSSSKSDTQYF.

This clonotype appeared many times. V usage is TRBV6-2 or TRBV6-3 and J usage is TRBJ2-3; D gene unclear. CDR1 is MNHEY, CDR2 SVGEGT, per germline. V lost 6 bases and J 6 bases, leaving 13 bases between the germline ends. The CDR3 sequence is 13 residues long. CDR3 sequence reads: CASSTAPEDTQYF. The CDR3 region has the DNA TGTGCCAGCAGCACAGCCCCGGAGGATACGCAGTATTTT.

This chain uses TRBV19 with TRBJ2-6, with a possible D match to TRBD1 (6 bases). Germline values: CDR1 LNHDA, CDR2 SQIVND (reference sequence). Trimming cost V 9 bases and J 3 bases, with 18 bases left between them. The CDR3 is 16 residues long. CDR3 loop: CASDKPTGGGANVLTF. The CDR3 bases are TGTGCCAGCGATAAACCGACAGGAGGTGGGGCCAACGTCCTGACTTTC. Based on the CDR3 plus reference TRBV19 and TRBJ2-6, the full variable domain is DGGITQSPKYLFRKEGQNVTLSCEQNLNHDAMYWYRQDPGQGLRLIYYSQIVNDFQKGDIAEGYSVSREKKESFPLTVTSAQKNPTAFYLCASDKPTGGGANVLTFGAGSRLTVL.

This clonotype came up many times. The chain combines TRBV7-2 with TRBJ2-1; D is perhaps TRBD1 (6 bases). This CDR3 is 13 amino acids long. Germline values: CDR1 SGHTA, CDR2 FQGNSA. V lost 3 bases to trimming and J lost 9 bases, with 12 bases between them. The CDR3 coding sequence is TGTGCCAGCAGCTTGGAACAGGGAGTTGAGCAGTTCTTC. Translated: CASSLEQGVEQFF.

The V gene is TRBV20-1, the J gene TRBJ2-7; 12 bases fit TRBD2. Trimming took 3 bases from V and 4 from J; bases not matched to a gene: 4. This CDR3 has 14 residues. The germline gives CDR1 DFQATT, CDR2 SNEGSKA (reference sequence). CDR3 DNA: TGCAGTGCTAGTGCTAGCGGGGGGGCGTACGAGCAGTACTTC. Residues: CSASASGGAYEQYF.